The 18 T cell receptor beta chains reported below all come from one sample, sequenced in a study of T cell responses to AZD1222 COVID-19 vaccine. Profiling relied on immunoSEQ multiplex PCR, and the TCRdb table lists in-frame clones only, not all of them. The sample has about 270,000 clones; 90% to 95% are singletons. This specimen was peripheral blood, taken 28 days after the second AZD1222 dose. All receptors derive from an adult who received the AZD1222 COVID-19 vaccine.

This clone came up once. The chain employs TRBV12-5 and TRBJ2-7; a weak D match, TRBD2 (5 bases). Per germline, CDR1 LGHNT and CDR2 FRNRAP. The CDR3 contains 12 residues. Between the trimmed V and J ends, which lost 1 base and 5 bases, there was a span of 6 bases. DNA for the CDR3: TGTGCTAGTGGTTTGGGAGGGAACGAGCAGTACTTC. It codes for CASGLGGNEQYF. Together with reference TRBV12-5 and TRBJ2-7, the CDR3 gives the full variable domain: DARVTQTPRHKVTEMGQEVTMRCQPILGHNTVFWYRQTMMQGLELLAYFRNRAPLDDSGMPKDRFSAEMPDATLATLKIQPSEPRDSAVYFCASGLGGNEQYFGPGTRLTVT.

The CDR3 DNA reads TGTGCCAGCAGAGATGAGGGAACCGGCTACACCTTC. This gives the protein CASRDEGTGYTF. The rearrangement joins TRBV2 to TRBJ1-2, with no clear D. The CDR3 loop spans 12 amino acids. The germline CDR1 and CDR2 sequences are SNHLY and FYNNEI. V was pared by 6 bases and J by 8 bases, with 13 bases between.

The chain recombines TRBV7-8 with TRBJ2-7; TRBD2 might be the D (7 bases). From germline, CDR1 is SGHVS and CDR2 FQNEAQ. V dropped 5 bases and J dropped 8 bases, with 13 bases sitting between them. The CDR3 runs to 12 residues. The chain's CDR3 is CASSLPGGKQYF. The CDR3 region has the DNA TGTGCCAGCAGCCTCCCGGGGGGCAAGCAGTACTTC. The whole variable domain, remainder taken from reference TRBV7-8 and TRBJ2-7, is GAGVSQSPRYKVAKRGQDVALRCDPISGHVSLFWYQQALGQGPEFLTYFQNEAQLDKSGLPSDRFFAERPEGSVSTLKIQRTQQEDSAVYLCASSLPGGKQYFGPGTRLTVT.

Details on this clone: The same CDR3 can be traced to other DNA sequences in this sample. The chain recombines TRBV19 with TRBJ2-7, with 7 positions matching TRBD2. Germline CDR1 reads LNHDA; CDR2 reads SQIVND (reference sequence). V lost 3 bases and J lost 1; bases outside the gene matches: 3. The CDR3 has 14 amino acids. The CDR3 protein is CASSIGGSSYEQYF. The CDR3 DNA sequence: TGTGCCAGTAGTATTGGCGGGAGTTCCTACGAGCAGTACTTC.

V usage is TRBV15 and J usage is TRBJ2-5, with 10 bases matching TRBD2. The V segment lost 4 bases and the J segment 0 bases; nucleotides outside the gene matches: 5. This CDR3 comprises 16 residues. Germline loops: CDR1 LNHNV, CDR2 YYDKDF (reference sequence). In DNA, the CDR3 is TGTGCCACCAGCACCCAGCGGGAGGGTTACCAAGAGACCCAGTACTTC. Encoded protein: CATSTQREGYQETQYF.

This clone came up once. Here the CDR3 reads CASSEVRGYNEQFF. The CDR3 DNA reads TGCGCCAGCAGTGAGGTCAGGGGATACAATGAGCAGTTCTTC. The chain joins TRBV10-2 to TRBJ2-1; D may be TRBD1 (6 bases). CDR3 length equals 14 residues. Deletions cut 2 bases from V and 4 bases from J, with 9 bases between. Germline lookup yields CDR1 WSHSY and CDR2 SAAADI.

The V gene is TRBV19, the J gene TRBJ1-1; 7 bases agree with TRBD1. Germline CDR1 reads LNHDA; CDR2 reads SQIVND (reference sequence). CDR3 length: 14 residues. The V gene end was trimmed by 4 bases and the J gene end by 0 bases; junction bases not matched to a gene: 2. CDR3 DNA sequence: TGTGCCAGTAGTACCGACAGGGTGAACACTGAAGCTTTCTTT. As protein: CASSTDRVNTEAFF.

V usage is TRBV10-3 and J usage is TRBJ2-7; 7 bases are shared with TRBD1. Trimming at V came to 7 bases and at J to 4 bases, leaving 7 bases not matched to a gene. Germline V gives CDR1 ENHRY, CDR2 SYGVKD. The CDR3 is 13 amino acids. For the CDR3, the DNA is TGTGCCATCACCGGACAGGTAGGATACGAGCAGTACTTC. Protein product: CAITGQVGYEQYF.

The chain employs TRBV5-6 and TRBJ1-3; D is unresolved. The CDR3 consists of 15 residues. With 4 bases removed from V and 2 bases from J, the gap between germline ends came to 13 bases. The germline CDR1 and CDR2 sequences are SGHDT and YYEEEE. As DNA, the CDR3 is TGTGCCAGCAGCGATAATAGGGCGGCTGGAAACACCATATATTTT. Translating gives CASSDNRAAGNTIYF.

Only one count was recorded for this clone. The chain is built from TRBV3-1 (or the pseudogene TRBV3-2) and TRBJ2-3, with 10 bases aligning to TRBD1. Germline CDR1 reads LGHDT; CDR2 reads YNNKEL (reference sequence). The CDR3 covers 16 residues. V trimming: 0 bases; J trimming: 1 base; junction bases outside the gene matches: 1. The chain's CDR3 is CASSQDGTGGTDTQYF. For the CDR3, the DNA is TGTGCCAGCAGCCAAGATGGGACAGGGGGCACAGATACGCAGTATTTT.

The chain combines TRBV5-1 with TRBJ2-7; D perhaps matches TRBD2 (6 bases). CDR3 size: 13 residues. The germline V gene encodes CDR1 SGHRS and CDR2 YFSETQ. V dropped 4 bases and J dropped 7 bases, with 15 bases sitting between them. Here the CDR3 reads CASSHGAAGEQYF. The DNA for the CDR3 is TGCGCCAGCAGCCACGGAGCGGCGGGGGAGCAGTACTTC.

Concerning this clone: Other DNA sequences of this sample code for an identical CDR3. This chain links TRBV28 with TRBJ1-2, with a weak D call TRBD1 (5 bases). The V end lost 2 bases, the J end lost 8 bases, and 12 bases lay between the germline ends. The CDR3 is 13 residues long. Per the germline V gene, CDR1 is MDHEN and CDR2 is SYDVKM. CDR3 residues: CASSLEGRGGYTF. The CDR3 coding sequence is TGTGCCAGCAGTTTAGAGGGACGGGGAGGCTACACCTTC.

The rearrangement joins TRBV12-5 to TRBJ1-1; D remains ambiguous. Germline lookup yields CDR1 LGHNT and CDR2 FRNRAP. The germline V and J ends were trimmed by 6 bases and 1 base, with 3 bases remaining between them. The CDR3 covers 11 residues. The CDR3 here is CASGRNTEAFF. Here the CDR3 DNA reads TGTGCTAGTGGGAGGAACACTGAAGCTTTCTTT.

The chain carries TRBV5-1 and TRBJ2-1; 7 bases are a match to TRBD1. Germline CDR1 is SGHRS and CDR2 is YFSETQ. V lost 4 bases to trimming and J lost 0 bases; unmatched junction nucleotides: 7. This CDR3 is 16 amino acids long. The CDR3 DNA reads as TGCGCCAGCAGCCCAGACAGGGTGGGCTCCTACAATGAGCAGTTCTTC. This codes for CASSPDRVGSYNEQFF.

The chain recombines TRBV7-3 with TRBJ2-7, with 10 bases identical to TRBD2. The germline V gene has CDR1 SGHTA and CDR2 FQGTGA. The trim removed 1 base at V and 4 bases at J, leaving 7 bases unmatched. The CDR3 has 16 residues. This CDR3 is CASSLSPASGGYEQYF. As DNA, the CDR3 is TGTGCCAGCAGCTTAAGCCCGGCTAGCGGGGGTTACGAGCAGTACTTC.

The chain is built from TRBV5-5 and TRBJ1-4; D perhaps matches TRBD1 (6 bases). CDR3 length: 15 amino acids. V dropped 2 bases and J dropped 8 bases, with 16 bases sitting between them. Germline CDR1 reads SGHKS; CDR2 reads YYEKEE (reference sequence). CDR3 amino acids: CASSFGGLDLEKLFF. The CDR3 DNA sequence: TGTGCCAGCAGCTTCGGGGGGCTGGACCTGGAAAAACTGTTTTTT.

This sequence joins TRBV28 and TRBJ2-7, with no clear D. Germline-derived CDR1 and CDR2 are MDHEN and SYDVKM. The CDR3 runs to 10 residues. V lost 5 bases, J lost 5 bases, and 4 bases lay in between. CDR3 loop: CASSDHEQYF. CDR3 in DNA: TGTGCCAGCAGTGACCACGAGCAGTACTTC.

The chain uses TRBV10-2 and TRBJ2-1; TRBD2 matches 8 bases. Trimming took 3 bases from V and 4 from J; bases not matched to a gene: 8. The CDR3 is 16 residues long. From germline, CDR1 is WSHSY and CDR2 SAAADI. The CDR3 bases are TGCGCCAGCAGTGACTCAGGACTAGCAGAGTACAATGAGCAGTTCTTC. As protein: CASSDSGLAEYNEQFF.